Listed here are 5 T cell receptor beta chains from one sample, sequenced in a study of response to subunit inactivated influenza vaccine. MiXCR, applied by TCRdb to the RT-PCR reads, yields one record per CDR3 protein. The sample lists about 700,000 distinct CDR3 sequences; about 15% were seen once. The sample in question was PBMCs from blood, obtained approximately 15 days before vaccination. These receptors all come from a man between 50 and 59 years old who received an inactivated influenza vaccine.

Many counts were recorded for this clonotype. For the CDR3, the DNA is TGCAGTGCTCGGGACTTATCCTACGAGCAGTACTTC. Amino acid sequence: CSARDLSYEQYF. The V gene is TRBV20-1, the J gene TRBJ2-7; D may be TRBD2 (6 bases). The CDR3 runs to 12 residues. V was trimmed by 5 bases and J by 1 base, leaving 9 bases between them. Germline CDR1 DFQATT, CDR2 SNEGSKA (reference sequence).

This clonotype came up a few times. This chain's CDR3 is CASLRQGGGTEAFF. The CDR3 nucleotides are TGTGCCAGTCTAAGACAGGGTGGAGGCACTGAAGCTTTCTTT. The chain uses TRBV18 and TRBJ1-1, with TRBD1 identical over 7 bases. The V and J ends lost 9 bases and 4 bases, in that order; junction bases with no gene match: 11. Germline CDR1 reads KGHSH; CDR2 reads LQKENI. The CDR3 has 14 residues.

This clonotype showed up just a few times. The J gene is TRBJ2-7, the V gene TRBV29-1, with 8 bases lining up with TRBD2. Germline loops: CDR1 SQVTM, CDR2 ANQGSEA. This CDR3 is built from 14 residues. V lost 6 bases to trimming and J lost 3 bases; unmatched junction nucleotides: 10. CDR3 sequence reads: CSVGELADIYEQYF. The CDR3 DNA reads as TGCAGCGTGGGGGAACTAGCGGACATCTACGAGCAGTACTTC.

This clonotype was observed many times. The chain uses TRBV12-3 or TRBV12-4 and TRBJ1-2; TRBD1 might be the D (5 bases). The CDR3 sequence is 12 residues long. Trimming stripped 2 bases from V and 10 bases from J, with 11 bases between. CDR3 in amino acids: CASSLSGTLYTF. The DNA for the CDR3 is TGTGCCAGCAGTTTATCAGGGACGCTCTACACCTTC.

V gene TRBV14 combines with J gene TRBJ2-3; D uncertain. The CDR3 loop spans 13 amino acids. Trimming pared 4 bases from V and 8 bases from J, leaving 13 bases between. Germline CDR1 reads SGHDN; CDR2 reads FVKESK. CDR3 coding DNA: TGTGCCAGCAGCCCCGAGGTCTTCAGTACGCAGTATTTT. Residues: CASSPEVFSTQYF.